These 30 T cell receptor beta chains were all obtained from the same sample, sequenced in a study of vaccination and CD4 T cells after COVID-19. Their antigens remain unidentified. Noted treatment: approximately nine-day PBMC culture with coronavirus spike peptide pools or control peptides (ViraFEST assay). Cultured CD4+ T cells had their DNA profiled by the Oncomine TCR Beta short-read assay. TCRdb analysed the PCR reads with MiXCR anew, one entry per CDR3 protein. The sample shows almost 20,000 distinct CDR3 sequences, roughly 46% of them seen only once. The sample in question was CD4+ T cells from blood, cultured in vitro, obtained after SARS-CoV-2 vaccination. All receptors derive from a human donor who had recovered from COVID-19.

The rearrangement uses TRBV27 and TRBJ1-2; D is possibly TRBD1 (5 bases). V was pared by 5 bases and J by 5 bases, with 9 bases between. From germline, CDR1 is MNHEY and CDR2 SMNVEV (reference sequence). The CDR3 extends over 12 amino acids. The CDR3 sequence is CASSAWGYGYTF. The CDR3 DNA reads TGTGCCAGCAGTGCATGGGGGTATGGCTACACCTTC.

This clonotype was detected a few times. The rearrangement joins TRBV6-1 to TRBJ1-6; D gene ambiguous. The ends were cut back, 2 bases at V and 9 bases at J, with 14 bases in the middle. This CDR3 comprises 15 residues. The germline V gene has CDR1 MNHNS and CDR2 SASEGT. CDR3 sequence: CASSERVQGSSPLHF. CDR3 DNA: TGTGCCAGCAGTGAAAGGGTCCAAGGTAGTTCACCCCTCCACTTT.

By sample fraction, this clonotype is medium-sized. This rearrangement joins TRBV15 to TRBJ2-2; 9 nucleotides agree with TRBD1. The J segment lost 3 bases and the V segment lost 1 base, leaving 3 bases of the junction unmatched. CDR1 and CDR2 from the germline V gene are LNHNV and YYDKDF (reference sequence). The CDR3 spans 16 residues. The CDR3 spells CATSRGTGAHTGELFF. The DNA of the CDR3 is TGTGCCACCAGCAGAGGGACAGGGGCCCACACCGGGGAGCTGTTTTTT.

V usage is TRBV20-1 and J usage is TRBJ2-5, with 7 bases matching TRBD2. The CDR3 has 12 residues. The V gene's germline CDR1 is DFQATT and CDR2 SNEGSKA (reference sequence). J lost 5 bases, V lost 3 bases, and 3 bases had no gene match. CDR3 residues: CSASWREETQYF. Written as DNA, the CDR3 is TGCAGTGCTAGCTGGCGGGAGGAGACCCAGTACTTC.

The chain employs TRBV6-2 or TRBV6-3 and TRBJ2-1; 7 bases line up with TRBD2. The CDR3 is 15 amino acids. V lost 6 bases, J lost 4 bases, and 9 bases stayed unmatched. Germline V gives CDR1 MNHEY, CDR2 SVGEGT. The CDR3 DNA reads TGTGCCAGCAGGGATGGCGGGAGAAGGTACAATGAGCAGTTCTTC. Protein: CASRDGGRRYNEQFF.

The chain recombines TRBV6-1 with TRBJ1-2, with 7 bases aligning to TRBD1. The ends lost 2 bases at V and 4 bases at J; junction bases unmatched: 7. From germline, CDR1 is MNHNS and CDR2 SASEGT. The CDR3 is made up of 15 amino acids. In DNA form, the CDR3 reads TGTGCCAGCAGTGAACCCGCAGGGGGATTCTATGGCTACACCTTC. Translating it yields CASSEPAGGFYGYTF.

The chain recombines TRBV2 with TRBJ1-1; possibly TRBD1 for D (5 bases). Per germline, CDR1 SNHLY and CDR2 FYNNEI. The CDR3 has 12 amino acids. Deletions cut 5 bases from V and 8 bases from J, with 12 bases between. This CDR3 reads CASSFAGAEAFF. Written as DNA, the CDR3 is TGTGCCAGCAGTTTCGCCGGGGCAGAAGCTTTCTTT.

This clonotype came up a few times. The rearrangement links TRBV6-5 to TRBJ1-5; D call uncertain. Trimming cost V 2 bases and J 0 bases, with 8 bases left between them. The CDR3 consists of 15 residues. Germline values: CDR1 MNHEY, CDR2 SVGAGI. CDR3: CASSYGWNSNQPQHF. The CDR3 nucleotides are TGTGCCAGCAGTTACGGCTGGAATAGCAATCAGCCCCAGCATTTT.

The table lists this clonotype with a few counts. The gene calls are TRBV25-1 and TRBJ2-7, with TRBD1 as a possible D gene (5 bases). Trimming cost V 4 bases and J 5 bases, with 12 bases left between them. This CDR3 is 13 amino acids long. Germline lookup yields CDR1 MGHDK and CDR2 SYGVNS. The CDR3 protein is CASSVSGLNEQYF. CDR3 in DNA: TGTGCCAGCAGTGTCTCAGGGCTAAACGAGCAGTACTTC.

This clonotype showed up just a few times. The J gene is TRBJ2-1, the V gene TRBV7-3; TRBD2 matches at 7 bases. Germline CDR1 reads SGHTA; CDR2 reads FQGTGA. V lost 5 bases to trimming and J lost 6 bases; unmatched junction nucleotides: 13. The CDR3 spans 16 residues. The CDR3 loop reads CASSDPFGRTPNEQFF. For the CDR3, the DNA is TGTGCCAGCAGCGACCCCTTCGGGAGGACCCCCAATGAGCAGTTCTTC. Full variable domain (rest looked up from reference TRBV7-3 and TRBJ2-1): GAGVSQTPSNKVTEKGKYVELRCDPISGHTALYWYRQSLGQGPEFLIYFQGTGAADDSGLPNDRFFAVRPEGSVSTLKIQRTERGDSAVYLCASSDPFGRTPNEQFFGPGTRLTVL.

This clonotype was seen a handful of times. The V and J genes are TRBV2 and TRBJ2-1; D is uncertain. V was cut by 5 bases and J by 2 bases, with 1 base left in between. The CDR3 sequence is 11 residues long. CDR1 SNHLY and CDR2 FYNNEI come from the germline V gene. The CDR3 coding sequence is TGTGCCAGCAGTACCTACAATGAGCAGTTCTTC. The encoded protein is CASSTYNEQFF.

The V and J genes are TRBV19 and TRBJ1-2, with 8 nucleotides matching TRBD1. The CDR3 has 16 amino acids. The V gene end was trimmed by 3 bases and the J gene end by 4 bases; junction bases not matched to a gene: 10. Per the germline V gene, CDR1 is LNHDA and CDR2 is SQIVND (reference sequence). This CDR3 is CASSIGAGGGGYGYTF. DNA for the CDR3: TGTGCCAGTAGTATTGGCGCAGGGGGCGGTGGCTATGGCTACACCTTC.

On this clonotype itself: At one boundary the junction diverges from the germline segment, which might be a read error. The chain employs TRBV4-1 and TRBJ2-7; D not certain. The CDR3 has 15 residues. Germline V gives CDR1 MGHRA, CDR2 YSYEKL. The CDR3 DNA sequence: TGCACCAGCAGCCAAGAAAGGGAAAGCTCCTACGAGCAGTACTTC. Its protein is CTSSQERESSYEQYF.

The genes are TRBV20-1 and TRBJ2-3; 9 bases agree with TRBD2. Germline V gene data show CDR1 as DFQATT and CDR2 as SNEGSKA (reference sequence). The CDR3 loop spans 15 amino acids. With 1 base clipped from V and 2 bases from J, the junction kept 4 bases outside the gene matches. In DNA form, the CDR3 reads TGCAGTGCTAGAGTGGCGGGAGGGATCACAGATACGCAGTATTTT. This translates into CSARVAGGITDTQYF.

This clonotype was seen a few times. This sequence joins TRBV6-2 or TRBV6-3 and TRBJ2-5; 7 bases agree with TRBD1. The V gene's germline CDR1 is MNHEY and CDR2 SVGEGT. V shed 5 bases, J shed 2 bases, and the junction held 11 bases outside the gene matches. This CDR3 region has 16 residues. CDR3 bases: TGTGCCAGCAGTAAGGGGAGATCAGGGGGACAAGAGACCCAGTACTTC. It codes for CASSKGRSGGQETQYF.

This chain connects TRBV7-2 to TRBJ1-1; TRBD1 agrees at 8 bases. The CDR3 contains 13 residues. V lost 6 bases to trimming and J lost 5 bases; unmatched junction nucleotides: 5. The germline gives CDR1 SGHTA, CDR2 FQGNSA. CDR3 amino acids: CASRLQGGTEAFF. CDR3 nucleotides: TGTGCCAGCAGGCTACAGGGGGGTACTGAAGCTTTCTTT.

The chain joins TRBV7-2 to TRBJ2-3; D not resolved. The germline CDR1 and CDR2 sequences are SGHTA and FQGNSA. Trimming left V 1 base short and J 0 bases short, with 5 bases between. This CDR3 region has 14 residues. This chain's CDR3 is CASSLGLSTDTQYF. The CDR3, as DNA: TGTGCCAGCAGCTTAGGTCTCAGCACAGATACGCAGTATTTT.

The chain recombines TRBV2 with TRBJ2-6; TRBD2 agrees at 13 bases. V dropped 5 bases and J dropped 2; count of bases not matched to a gene: 6. The CDR3 runs to 18 residues. Germline CDR1 SNHLY, CDR2 FYNNEI. CDR3 DNA sequence: TGTGCCAGCAGTCCACTAGCGGGGGGGCCTCCTGGGGCCAACGTCCTGACTTTC. Protein: CASSPLAGGPPGANVLTF.

This clonotype was observed a few times. V and J are TRBV24-1 and TRBJ2-3, with D perhaps TRBD1 (5 bases). The germline CDR1 and CDR2 sequences are KGHDR and SFDVKD. The CDR3 totals 12 residues. Trimming removed 5 bases from V and 8 bases from J, with 10 bases in between. The CDR3 here is CATSVDSSTQYF. Written as DNA, the CDR3 is TGTGCCACCAGTGTTGACAGTAGTACGCAGTATTTT.

The V and J genes are TRBV25-1 and TRBJ2-5; D is undetermined. Germline CDR1 is MGHDK and CDR2 is SYGVNS. Deletions cut 4 bases from V and 5 bases from J, with 5 bases between. This CDR3 has 11 residues. CDR3 amino acids: CASSAAETQYF. The CDR3 DNA is TGTGCCAGCAGTGCGGCGGAGACCCAGTACTTC.

The chain uses TRBV11-3 and TRBJ2-3; 9 bases fit TRBD2. The CDR3 is 17 amino acids. CDR1 and CDR2 from the germline V gene are SGHNT and YENEEA. V gave up 2 bases and J gave up 0 bases; unmatched junction bases: 6. CDR3 residues: CASSLSGGRGSTDTQYF. The CDR3 nucleotides are TGTGCCAGCAGCTTAAGCGGGGGGCGCGGAAGCACAGATACGCAGTATTTT.

This clonotype has only a few counts. This sequence joins TRBV7-9 and TRBJ2-1; a possible D gene is TRBD1 (6 bases). Germline loops: CDR1 SEHNR, CDR2 FQNEAQ (reference sequence). This CDR3 comprises 15 residues. V lost 5 bases, J lost 1 base, and 12 bases lay in between. In DNA form, the CDR3 reads TGTGCCAGCAGCCCTCAGGGGTCATCCTACAATGAGCAGTTCTTC. It is translated as CASSPQGSSYNEQFF.

This clonotype has a handful of counts. The rearrangement uses TRBV20-1 and TRBJ2-3; 11 positions agree with TRBD2. The junction had 9 bases not matched to a gene; V was cut back by 6 bases and J by 1 base. The CDR3 contains 16 residues. The germline V gene encodes CDR1 DFQATT and CDR2 SNEGSKA (reference sequence). As DNA, the CDR3 is TGCAGTGCCATCGACTGGACTAGCGGGCGCACAGATACGCAGTATTTT. Translated, it gives CSAIDWTSGRTDTQYF.

This clonotype appeared a few times. This chain connects TRBV6-1 to TRBJ1-1; D may be TRBD1 (5 bases). Per the germline V gene, CDR1 is MNHNS and CDR2 is SASEGT. CDR3 length: 14 residues. V was pared by 5 bases and J by 0 bases, with 10 bases between. The CDR3 sequence is CASSPDSLNTEAFF. Written as DNA, the CDR3 is TGTGCCAGCAGTCCCGACAGCCTGAACACTGAAGCTTTCTTT.

V gene TRBV20-1 combines with J gene TRBJ2-5; possibly TRBD1 or TRBD2 for D (5 bases each). The V gene's germline CDR1 is DFQATT and CDR2 SNEGSKA (reference sequence). V was pared by 7 bases and J by 5 bases, with 14 bases between. This CDR3 spans 12 amino acids. The CDR3 loop reads CSGLRDAETQYF. For the CDR3, the DNA is TGCAGTGGACTCAGGGACGCGGAGACCCAGTACTTC.

The chain has TRBV28 and TRBJ1-2; weak D call: TRBD1 (6 bases). Trimming removed 8 bases from V and 1 base from J, with 8 bases in between. The CDR3 is 12 amino acids. Germline V gives CDR1 MDHEN, CDR2 SYDVKM. CDR3 loop: CASGGSNYGYTF. CDR3 nucleotides: TGTGCCAGCGGGGGCAGTAACTATGGCTACACCTTC.

This clonotype was seen a few times. This chain uses TRBV19 with TRBJ1-5; 8 bases align to TRBD1. This CDR3 contains 16 residues. Trimming at V came to 3 bases and at J to 2 bases, leaving 6 bases not matched to a gene. Germline V gene sequence: CDR1 LNHDA, CDR2 SQIVND (reference sequence). The CDR3 sequence: CASSIDRGQGNQPQHF. The CDR3 nucleotides read TGTGCCAGTAGTATCGACAGGGGTCAGGGCAATCAGCCCCAGCATTTT.

This clonotype appeared a single time. The chain joins TRBV2 to TRBJ2-7; D is ambiguous. Germline CDR1 SNHLY, CDR2 FYNNEI. The CDR3 covers 12 residues. V lost 2 bases and J 5 bases, leaving 7 bases between the germline ends. The CDR3 here is CASSESFHEQYF. The CDR3, as DNA: TGTGCCAGCAGTGAATCGTTCCACGAGCAGTACTTC. Combining the CDR3 with reference TRBV2 and TRBJ2-7 gives the whole variable domain EPEVTQTPSHQVTQMGQEVILRCVPISNHLYFYWYRQILGQKVEFLVSFYNNEISEKSEIFDDQFSVERPDGSNFTLKIRSTKLEDSAMYFCASSESFHEQYFGPGTRLTVT.

In nucleotides, the CDR3 is TGTGCCAGCAGCTTTTCTCCAAACTCCTACAATGAGCAGTTCTTC. Protein: CASSFSPNSYNEQFF. This chain joins TRBV7-8 and TRBJ2-1; D gene uncertain. Germline assignment: CDR1 SGHVS and CDR2 FQNEAQ. The CDR3 loop spans 15 amino acids. Deletions cut 3 bases from V and 0 bases from J, with 9 bases between.

Only a few counts were recorded for this clonotype. The J gene is TRBJ2-5, the V gene TRBV9; 15 bases are a match to TRBD2. In germline, CDR1 is SGDLS, CDR2 YYNGEE. V trimming: 4 bases; J trimming: 3 bases; junction bases outside the gene matches: 13. The length of the CDR3 is 19 residues. CDR3 DNA: TGTGCCAGCAGCCCCTACGGACTAGCGGGGGGGCGAGGAAAAGAGACCCAGTACTTC. It encodes CASSPYGLAGGRGKETQYF.